The clone carrying this T cell receptor beta chain was seen more than once but under ten times. No antigen is known for it. TCRdb reprocessed the reads with MiXCR, giving one entry per CDR3 protein. The sample consists of about 740,000 distinct CDR3 sequences, roughly a third of them appearing once. This sample was taken from a study of T cell repertoires in cytomegalovirus infection. As for the study in general: The public TCR beta signatures pointed to both CMV infection and matching HLA type. Overall study findings and caveats: Cumulative public TCR beta family frequency identified CMV carriers with the relevant HLA. HLA-C-restricted CMV-specific TCR beta clonotypes prevailed in the ex vivo response.

The TCR comes from a human donor in good health (CMV status not recorded). Some clones in this sample may be carry-over from other donors' samples. Sequencing was carried out using PBMCs.

This CDR3 reads CASSLGTGGPGKLFF. CDR3 nucleotide sequence: TGTGCCAGCAGTTTAGGGACAGGGGGCCCGGGAAAACTGTTTTTT. The genes are TRBV12-3 or TRBV12-4 and TRBJ1-4; 11 positions agree with TRBD1. J gave up 10 bases and V 1 base, and 5 bases lay outside the gene matches. This CDR3 spans 15 amino acids.